The present T cell receptor beta chain was sequenced within a study of T cells in tuberculosis. Study-wide background: IGRA-negative adolescents, IGRA-positive adolescents with latent tuberculosis and adults with active tuberculosis formed this South African cohort.

Study-level results: Active tuberculosis patients had shorter CDR3-alpha; the beta difference was nonsignificant. Samples were chosen by availability of cryopreserved specimens. Active tuberculosis alpha repertoires lay closer to GMM-specific TCRs than controls'.

Germline V gene lookup returns CDR1 LNHDA and CDR2 SQIVND (reference sequence). The V segment lost 5 bases and the J segment 4 bases; nucleotides outside the gene matches: 6. The CDR3 sequence is 14 residues long. As for this clone: The antigen remains undetermined.

Sequencing used immunoSEQ multiplex PCR; TCRdb keeps in-frame clones, though not all of them. The data contain under 45,000 clones, over 85% of them singletons. This receptor was identified in a donor under 30 with latent tuberculosis or without tuberculosis infection. The chain joins TRBV19 to TRBJ1-1; 8 bases are shared with TRBD1. Sequenced sample: PBMCs. For the CDR3, the DNA is TGTGCCAGTAGTCTTACAGGGGGACCCACTGAAGCTTTCTTT. Translated: CASSLTGGPTEAFF.